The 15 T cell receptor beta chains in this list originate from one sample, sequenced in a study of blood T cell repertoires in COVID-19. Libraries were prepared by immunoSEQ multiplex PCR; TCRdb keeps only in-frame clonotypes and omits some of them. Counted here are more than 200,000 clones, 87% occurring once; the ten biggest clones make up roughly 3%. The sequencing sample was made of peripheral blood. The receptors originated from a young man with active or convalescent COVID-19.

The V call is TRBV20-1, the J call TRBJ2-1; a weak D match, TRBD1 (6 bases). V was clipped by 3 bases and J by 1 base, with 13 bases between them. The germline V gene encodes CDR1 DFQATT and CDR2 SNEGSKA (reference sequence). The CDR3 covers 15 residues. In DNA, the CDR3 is TGCAGTGCTAGTAGCAGGGGTCGGTCCTACAATGAGCAGTTCTTC. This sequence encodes CSASSRGRSYNEQFF.

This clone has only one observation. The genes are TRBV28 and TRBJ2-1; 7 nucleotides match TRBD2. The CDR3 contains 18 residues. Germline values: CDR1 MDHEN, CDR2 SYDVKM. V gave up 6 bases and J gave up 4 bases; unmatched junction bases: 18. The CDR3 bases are TGTGCCAGCAGGGGGACTACCCGAATATGGGGGGATTACAATGAGCAGTTCTTC. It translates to CASRGTTRIWGDYNEQFF.

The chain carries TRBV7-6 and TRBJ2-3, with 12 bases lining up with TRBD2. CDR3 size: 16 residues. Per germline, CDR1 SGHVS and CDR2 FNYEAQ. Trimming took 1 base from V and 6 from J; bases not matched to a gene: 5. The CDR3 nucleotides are TGTGCCAGCAGCTTAGAGAGTCTAGCGGGGGGGGATACGCAGTATTTT. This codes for CASSLESLAGGDTQYF.

The CDR3 DNA sequence: TGTGCCAGCAGTTACTCTACAGGGGAGCTTGGAAACACCATATATTTT. Amino acids: CASSYSTGELGNTIYF. The genes are TRBV6-6 and TRBJ1-3; 7 bases line up with TRBD1. V was clipped by 0 bases and J by 3 bases; unmatched bases: 5. The CDR3 spans 16 residues. CDR1 is MNHNY, CDR2 SVGAGI, per germline (reference sequence).

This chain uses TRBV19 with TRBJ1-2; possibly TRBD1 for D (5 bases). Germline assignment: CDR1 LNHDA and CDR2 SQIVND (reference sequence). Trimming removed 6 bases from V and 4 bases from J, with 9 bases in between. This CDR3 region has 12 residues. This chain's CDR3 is CASSGGGYGYTF. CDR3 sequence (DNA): TGTGCCAGTAGCGGGGGGGGCTATGGCTACACCTTC.

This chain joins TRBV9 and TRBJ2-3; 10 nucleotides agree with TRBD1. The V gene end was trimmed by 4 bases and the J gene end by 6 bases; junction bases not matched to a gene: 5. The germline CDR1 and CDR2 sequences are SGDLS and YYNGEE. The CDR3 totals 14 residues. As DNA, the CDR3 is TGTGCCAGCAGCCCGAGACAGGGGGCGGATACGCAGTATTTT. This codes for CASSPRQGADTQYF.

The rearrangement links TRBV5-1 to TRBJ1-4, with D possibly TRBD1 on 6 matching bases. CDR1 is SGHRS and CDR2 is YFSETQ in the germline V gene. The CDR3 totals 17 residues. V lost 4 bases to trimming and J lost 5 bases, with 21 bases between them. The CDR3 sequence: CASSPTQGRPANEKLFF. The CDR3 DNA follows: TGCGCCAGCAGCCCAACGCAGGGGCGGCCTGCAAATGAAAAACTGTTTTTT.

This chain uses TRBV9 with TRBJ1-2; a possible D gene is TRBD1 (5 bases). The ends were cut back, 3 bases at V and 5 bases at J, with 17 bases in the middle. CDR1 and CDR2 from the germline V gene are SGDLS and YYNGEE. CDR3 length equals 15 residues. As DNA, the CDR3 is TGTGCCAGCAGCGCTCCTACGGGGGAGGGATATGGCTACACCTTC. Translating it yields CASSAPTGEGYGYTF. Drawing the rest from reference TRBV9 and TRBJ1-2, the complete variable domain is DSGVTQTPKHLITATGQRVTLRCSPRSGDLSVYWYQQSLDQGLQFLIQYYNGEERAKGNILERFSAQQFPDLHSELNLSSLELGDSALYFCASSAPTGEGYGYTFGSGTRLTVV.

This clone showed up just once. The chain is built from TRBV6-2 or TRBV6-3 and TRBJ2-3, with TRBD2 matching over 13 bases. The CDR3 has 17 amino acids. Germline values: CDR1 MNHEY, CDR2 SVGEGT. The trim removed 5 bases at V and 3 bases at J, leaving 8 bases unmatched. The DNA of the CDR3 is TGTGCCAGCAGTCCCCGACTAGCGGGGGGCCCTACAGATACGCAGTATTTT. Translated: CASSPRLAGGPTDTQYF.

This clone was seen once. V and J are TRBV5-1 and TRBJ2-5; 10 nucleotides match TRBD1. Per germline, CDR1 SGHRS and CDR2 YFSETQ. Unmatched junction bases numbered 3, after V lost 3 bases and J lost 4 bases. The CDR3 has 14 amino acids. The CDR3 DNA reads TGCGCCAGCAGCTCGACAGGGGGCGGAGAGACCCAGTACTTC. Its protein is CASSSTGGGETQYF.

CDR3 region: CASSPRPTGTSYEQYF. The CDR3 nucleotides are TGCGCCAGCAGCCCCCGGCCTACAGGGACCTCCTACGAGCAGTACTTC. The V and J genes are TRBV4-1 and TRBJ2-7; perhaps TRBD1 as D (6 bases). Germline assignment: CDR1 MGHRA and CDR2 YSYEKL. The CDR3 has 16 residues. V lost 4 bases, J lost 0 bases, and 16 bases lay in between.

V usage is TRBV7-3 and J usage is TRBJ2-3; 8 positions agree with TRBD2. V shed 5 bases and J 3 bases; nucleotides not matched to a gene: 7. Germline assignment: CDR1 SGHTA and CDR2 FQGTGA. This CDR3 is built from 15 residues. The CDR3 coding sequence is TGTGCCAGCAGCCGGGGGGGACTAGGAACAGATACGCAGTATTTT. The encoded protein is CASSRGGLGTDTQYF.

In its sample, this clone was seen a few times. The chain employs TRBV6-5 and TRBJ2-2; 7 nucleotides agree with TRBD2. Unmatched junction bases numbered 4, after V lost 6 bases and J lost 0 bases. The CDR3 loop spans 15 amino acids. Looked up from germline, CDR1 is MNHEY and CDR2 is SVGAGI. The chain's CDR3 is CASSPGLPNTGELFF. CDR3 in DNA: TGTGCCAGCAGCCCGGGACTACCGAACACCGGGGAGCTGTTTTTT.

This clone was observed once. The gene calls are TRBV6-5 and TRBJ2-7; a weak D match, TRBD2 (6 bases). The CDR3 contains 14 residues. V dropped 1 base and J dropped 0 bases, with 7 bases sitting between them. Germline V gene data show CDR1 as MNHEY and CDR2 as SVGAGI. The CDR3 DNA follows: TGTGCCAGCAGTTACTTTAGCGGCTCCTACGAGCAGTACTTC. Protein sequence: CASSYFSGSYEQYF.

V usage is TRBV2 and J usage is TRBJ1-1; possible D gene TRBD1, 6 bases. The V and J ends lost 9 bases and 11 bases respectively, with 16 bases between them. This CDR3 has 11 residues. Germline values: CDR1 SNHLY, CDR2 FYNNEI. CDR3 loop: CARLLDSRAFF. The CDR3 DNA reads TGTGCCAGACTACTGGACAGCCGCGCTTTCTTT.